This TCR beta chain came from a study of cytomegalovirus exposure and HLA in healthy donors. Findings and caveats of the study: A list of around 160 TCR beta chains associated with cytomegalovirus was given. The dataset shows that most TCR sequences were rare, while some public TCRs occurred in many donors. TCR beta chain V- and J-gene trimming was linked, in a later analysis, to a missense variant in DCLRE1C.

Germline V gene data show CDR1 as MNHEY and CDR2 as SVGAGI. The length of the CDR3 is 12 residues. Trimming at V came to 6 bases and at J to 7 bases, leaving 3 bases not matched to a gene. Remarks on this clone: Its antigen remains unidentified.

Primers: 60 Vbeta forward and 13 Jbeta reverse. The assay was immunoSEQ multiplex PCR, and TCRdb's table has in-frame clones only and misses some. Here the sample spans about 160,000 clones, 65% to 90% being singletons. This chain joins TRBV6-5 and TRBJ1-2, with 9 bases aligning to TRBD1. The sequence derives from a man aged 45-65 years in good health and CMV-seropositive. The sequenced material came from PBMCs. The DNA of the CDR3 is TGTGCCAGCAGCCAGGGACAGGGTGGCTACACCTTC. This translates into CASSQGQGGYTF.